These T cell receptor beta chains were read from a single sample in a study of T cells in Graves' hyperthyroidism and ophthalmopathy. A single record per CDR3 protein comes from TCRdb applying MiXCR to the multiplex PCR reads. The profile covers about 740,000 distinct CDR3 sequences, with 14% appearing a single time and roughly 10% taken by the ten largest. Sequenced input: blood. The receptors here all came from a woman between 18 and 29 years old with Graves' hyperthyroidism. CDR3s include the opening cysteine and the closing phenylalanine or tryptophan. Fields, in order: D gene, clone size, V gene, J gene, CDR3 protein, CDR3 DNA. The D gene is left open where the match is weak. Only part of the rows carry a size: once, few, many, or a class if the clone is expanded.

D gene: TRBD2; clone size: NA; V gene: TRBV20-1; J gene: TRBJ2-1; CDR3 protein: CSAWTSGSWYNEQFF; CDR3 DNA: TGCAGTGCTTGGACTAGCGGGAGTTGGTACAATGAGCAGTTCTTC
D gene: NA; clone size: NA; V gene: TRBV19; J gene: TRBJ2-7; CDR3 protein: CASTPRGGSYEQYF; CDR3 DNA: TGTGCCAGTACCCCCCGGGGTGGGTCCTACGAGCAGTACTTC
D gene: NA; clone size: many; V gene: TRBV7-9; J gene: TRBJ2-5; CDR3 protein: CASHRGRETQYF; CDR3 DNA: TGTGCCAGCCACCGGGGGCGTGAGACCCAGTACTTC
D gene: NA; clone size: many; V gene: TRBV29-1; J gene: TRBJ1-2; CDR3 protein: CSVDSSYGYTF; CDR3 DNA: TGCAGCGTTGACAGCAGCTATGGCTACACCTTC
D gene: TRBD2; clone size: NA; V gene: TRBV9; J gene: TRBJ2-1; CDR3 protein: CASSVGGRGEQFF; CDR3 DNA: TGTGCCAGCAGCGTGGGGGGGAGAGGTGAGCAGTTCTTC
D gene: NA; clone size: many; V gene: TRBV3-1; J gene: TRBJ2-1; CDR3 protein: CASSQDFSASNEQFF; CDR3 DNA: TGTGCCAGCAGCCAAGATTTCAGTGCTTCTAATGAGCAGTTCTTC
D gene: NA; clone size: NA; V gene: TRBV7-2; J gene: TRBJ2-2; CDR3 protein: CASSLGGAANTGELFF; CDR3 DNA: TGTGCCAGCAGCTTAGGGGGGGCCGCGAACACCGGGGAGCTGTTTTTT
D gene: NA; clone size: few; V gene: TRBV7-9; J gene: TRBJ1-1; CDR3 protein: CASSLAWGSRNTEAFF; CDR3 DNA: TGTGCCAGCAGCTTAGCGTGGGGCAGCCGGAACACTGAAGCTTTCTTT
D gene: TRBD1; clone size: many; V gene: TRBV3-1; J gene: TRBJ2-7; CDR3 protein: CASSQTSGQGYEQYF; CDR3 DNA: TGTGCCAGCAGCCAAACTTCGGGACAGGGCTACGAGCAGTACTTC
D gene: TRBD2; clone size: few; V gene: TRBV10-3; J gene: TRBJ2-4; CDR3 protein: CAISGVIAGGKNIQYF; CDR3 DNA: TGTGCCATCAGCGGCGTGATAGCGGGAGGCAAAAACATTCAGTACTTC
D gene: NA; clone size: NA; V gene: TRBV7-2; J gene: TRBJ1-1; CDR3 protein: CASNSLGRGFYTEAFF; CDR3 DNA: TGTGCCAGCAACTCACTAGGCAGGGGCTTTTACACTGAAGCTTTCTTT
D gene: NA; clone size: few; V gene: TRBV6-1; J gene: TRBJ1-2; CDR3 protein: CASSSDSLTPYGYTF; CDR3 DNA: TGTGCCAGCAGCTCGGACAGCCTCACCCCCTATGGCTACACCTTC
D gene: NA; clone size: NA; V gene: TRBV6-1; J gene: TRBJ1-4; CDR3 protein: CASSRLDGGVQKLFF; CDR3 DNA: TGTGCCAGCAGCAGACTGGACGGCGGAGTCCAAAAACTGTTTTTT
D gene: NA; clone size: many; V gene: TRBV2; J gene: TRBJ2-1; CDR3 protein: CASTGMGYYNEQFF; CDR3 DNA: TGTGCCAGCACCGGTATGGGTTACTACAATGAGCAGTTCTTC
D gene: NA; clone size: many; V gene: TRBV2; J gene: TRBJ1-5; CDR3 protein: CASSTGRTVNQPQHF; CDR3 DNA: TGTGCCAGCAGTACAGGGCGTACTGTCAATCAGCCCCAGCATTTT
D gene: TRBD1; clone size: few; V gene: TRBV6-1; J gene: TRBJ2-7; CDR3 protein: CASSWDRGNYEQYF; CDR3 DNA: TGTGCCAGCAGTTGGGACAGAGGGAACTACGAGCAGTACTTC
D gene: NA; clone size: many; V gene: TRBV30; J gene: TRBJ1-3; CDR3 protein: CAWSFGSGNTIYF; CDR3 DNA: TGTGCCTGGAGTTTTGGTTCTGGAAACACCATATATTTT
D gene: NA; clone size: NA; V gene: TRBV24-1; J gene: TRBJ2-3; CDR3 protein: CATSDPSRTPTGPLTDTQYF; CDR3 DNA: TGTGCCACCAGTGATCCCTCCCGTACCCCCACAGGACCACTCACAGATACGCAGTATTTT
D gene: NA; clone size: NA; V gene: TRBV19; J gene: TRBJ1-1; CDR3 protein: CASSITGINTEAFF; CDR3 DNA: TGTGCCAGTAGTATAACAGGGATCAACACTGAAGCTTTCTTT
D gene: TRBD2; clone size: many; V gene: TRBV7-9; J gene: TRBJ2-7; CDR3 protein: CASSPLSGSYEQYF; CDR3 DNA: TGTGCCAGCAGCCCCTTGAGCGGGAGCTACGAGCAGTACTTC
D gene: NA; clone size: few; V gene: TRBV30; J gene: TRBJ1-5; CDR3 protein: CAWSSPREPWDNQPQHF; CDR3 DNA: TGTGCCTGGAGTTCCCCTAGGGAACCGTGGGACAATCAGCCCCAGCATTTT
D gene: NA; clone size: few; V gene: TRBV27; J gene: TRBJ2-1; CDR3 protein: CASSARTWSSYNEQFF; CDR3 DNA: TGTGCCAGCAGTGCCCGAACATGGAGCTCCTACAATGAGCAGTTCTTC
D gene: TRBD2; clone size: few; V gene: TRBV27; J gene: TRBJ2-3; CDR3 protein: CASSLMYLWGRVDTDTQYF; CDR3 DNA: TGTGCCAGCAGTTTAATGTATTTGTGGGGGAGGGTGGACACAGATACGCAGTATTTT
D gene: NA; clone size: few; V gene: TRBV7-9; J gene: TRBJ1-5; CDR3 protein: CASSPGTAGNQPQHF; CDR3 DNA: TGTGCCAGCAGCCCTGGGACGGCCGGCAATCAGCCCCAGCATTTT